This TCR beta chain was recorded in a study of identical twins (dated by TCRdb to 2016 to 2017). Some background on the complete study: To test whether fetal clonotypes persist, the study used deep sequencing on TCR alpha and beta repertoires from monozygotic twins, unrelated adults of various ages, and cord blood. Replicate twin experiments were performed at different times using different library preparation protocols to rule out contamination.

Library preparation used 5' RACE. The run used an Illumina HiSeq 2000. Template switching added a universal primer binding site, and the final cDNA carried a unique molecular identifier that allowed TCR cDNA molecules to be counted accurately. Specific primers in the conserved constant-segment region were used to synthesize first-strand cDNA for the TCR alpha and beta chains. Each cDNA library was double barcoded, with a SMART-Mk sample barcode plus Illumina barcodes, to control for contamination. TruSeq adapter sequences and Illumina sample barcodes were added in two successive PCR steps. Sequencing of the TCR alpha and beta cDNA libraries was done on the Illumina HiSeq platform using custom primers. Per the authors' processing: Unique molecular identifiers were extracted from raw reads with MiGEC, and CDR3 positions were determined with MiXCR. For each individual, recombination models were inferred using an EM algorithm with the repgenHMM and IGoR tools. Shared clonotypes were analyzed with the tcR package in R, and sharing was normalized by the product of cloneset sizes. To study raw recombination free of thymic and clonal selection effects, out-of-frame nonproductive sequences were analyzed. TCRdb handled the public reads itself, with Q25 trimming in fastp and clone calling in MiXCR, and kept productive beta chains. Identical CDR3 proteins give one entry, which carries the most common genes and DNA. The V and J calls shown here were made by TCRdb, not taken from the authors' results. This sample lists about 220,000 distinct CDR3 sequences; less than 8% were detected once. The ten largest clonotypes hold less than 2.5% of the sample.

Concerning this clonotype: The antigen it binds to is not known. Per-nucleotide qualities are absent, and no much larger clonotype sits a single base away.

Trimming takes 4 bases off V and 0 bases off J; junction bases not matched to a gene: 5. The germline V gene encodes CDR1 SQVTM and CDR2 ANQGSEA. Taken from cysteine to phenylalanine, the CDR3 has 15 residues. Only CDR3 DNA remains: 45 bases, in frame from the first base. Every donor was a healthy Caucasian. Three pairs of female monozygotic twins, all aged roughly 18 to 29 years, were included in the twin cohort. Using Miltenyi CD45RO+ enrichment and human naive T-cell isolation kits, memory (CD45RO+) and naive T cells were isolated from PBMC. Overall study outcomes, separate from this receptor: Compared with coincidental sharing between unrelated individuals, out-of-frame TCR alpha sequences shared between twins had an excess of sequences with low generation probability. Abundant cord blood beta clonotypes carried fewer insertions; young adult naive repertoires showed a weaker similar trend, while memory repertoires showed none. Out-of-frame TCR alpha sharing in monozygotic twins was systematically underestimated by recombination models, whereas sharing between unrelated individuals was in agreement with the recombination models. Invariant T cells such as MAIT and iNKT could partly confound zero-insertion analyses, though diverse VJ usage argued against this for most clonotypes. Because the same donors could not be followed over many years, the conclusions depended on cross-sectional statistical analysis. The excess sharing between twins in beta out-of-frame sequences was weaker because fewer shared sequences reduced the signal-to-noise ratio.

These same data were also listed under a study on yellow fever vaccine responses in identical twins. As the second paper documents: The T cell response to vaccination in identical twins was reported by the authors to appear partly convergent and partly personalized. In the study, vaccine-responding T cell clones were precisely tracked in identical twins.

The receptor comes from a woman between 18 and 30 years old in good health. Recombination joined TRBV29-1 with TRBJ2-2, with 7 bases matching TRBD2. The sequenced material came from memory (CD45RO+) T cells sorted from blood. The cell subset or site label, as the study defines it: CD45RO+ enriched T cells. The DNA reads TGCAGCGTTGCCTGGGGGGGTGCGAACACCGGGGAGCTGTTTTTT. Its protein reads: CSVAWGGANTGELFF.